This T cell receptor beta chain was recorded in a study of vaccination effects on CD4 cells after COVID-19. Study-level background: Each participant received a vaccine that was either BNT162b2 or mRNA-1273, given as two doses. Study results and limitations: Clones induced by infection and by vaccine showed marked clonal contraction late after vaccination. In the study, convalescent patients were few, and early post-infection timepoints were absent.

The germline V and J ends were trimmed by 6 bases and 7 bases, with 13 bases remaining between them. CDR1 and CDR2 from the germline V gene are LGHNT and FRNRAP. The CDR3 loop spans 14 amino acids. Details on this clone: Antigen unknown.

The method was immunoSEQ multiplex PCR; TCRdb's version includes in-frame clones alone and lacks a portion of them. This table has approximately 54,000 clones, roughly 80% appearing once. Viral peptide pools were used in the ViraFEST assay to expand antigen-specific CD4+ T cells, and sequencing came afterward. The authors isolated CD4+ T cells after about 10 days of culture. With roughly 10 ug/ml peptides and around 9.6 IU/ml IL-2, around 2.1 million PBMC per well were cultured. This material consisted of CD4+ T cells from PBMCs cultured with HCoV-229E spike peptides, taken before COVID-19 vaccination. This clonotype originated in a human donor who received a COVID-19 vaccine. V gene TRBV12-5 combines with J gene TRBJ1-6; TRBD1 is a possible D gene (6 bases). This CDR3 reads CASGPGGPNSPLHF. CDR3 sequence (DNA): TGTGCTAGTGGACCGGGGGGGCCCAATTCACCCCTCCACTTT.